One sample yielded the 17 T cell receptor beta chains listed below, sequenced in a study of T cells in tumors after PD-1 blockade. Clones were read by immunoSEQ multiplex PCR, and TCRdb kept only the in-frame ones, dropping some. The table has about 59,000 clones, around 80% seen once. The sequenced sample was PBMCs, obtained before anti-PD-1 treatment. These TCRs come from a human donor with basal cell carcinoma.

The chain combines TRBV11-3 with TRBJ2-7; D is uncertain. The CDR3 has 13 residues. Per the germline V gene, CDR1 is SGHNT and CDR2 is YENEEA. V dropped 2 bases and J dropped 6 bases, with 11 bases sitting between them. The CDR3 reads CASSLTAMGEQYF. In DNA form, the CDR3 reads TGTGCCAGCAGCTTAACCGCCATGGGCGAGCAGTACTTC.

The J gene is TRBJ2-1, the V gene TRBV6-5, with TRBD1 identical over 8 bases. Germline-derived CDR1 and CDR2 are MNHEY and SVGAGI. There are 15 residues in the CDR3. J lost 1 base, V lost 6 bases, and 5 bases had no gene match. The CDR3 bases are TGTGCCAGCAGAAAGGACAGGGATTCCTACAATGAGCAGTTCTTC. The encoded protein is CASRKDRDSYNEQFF.

The chain's CDR3 is CATSATRAQSHRSNQPQHF. The CDR3 nucleotides read TGTGCCACCAGTGCCACGAGGGCGCAGAGCCACCGGAGCAATCAGCCCCAGCATTTT. The J gene is TRBJ1-5, the V gene TRBV24-1; no definite D call. CDR3 length equals 19 residues. Between the trimmed V and J ends, which lost 5 bases and 1 base, there was a span of 23 bases. From germline, CDR1 is KGHDR and CDR2 SFDVKD.

The V and J genes are TRBV30 and TRBJ1-1; TRBD1 matches at 8 bases. Germline V lookup: CDR1 GTSNPN, CDR2 SVGIG (reference sequence). The CDR3 length is 13 residues. V was clipped by 6 bases and J by 3 bases; unmatched bases: 6. CDR3 in DNA: TGTGCCTGTTCGACAGGGGACTACACTGAAGCTTTCTTT. As protein: CACSTGDYTEAFF.

The gene calls are TRBV28 and TRBJ1-4, with a weak D call TRBD1 (5 bases). The CDR3 is 12 residues long. Trimming cost V 7 bases and J 8 bases, with 11 bases left between them. The germline CDR1 and CDR2 sequences are MDHEN and SYDVKM. CDR3 in amino acids: CASNDRGEKLFF. The CDR3 DNA sequence: TGTGCCAGCAACGACCGGGGGGAAAAACTGTTTTTT.

The genes are TRBV14 and TRBJ2-7; D gene ambiguous. CDR3 length: 14 amino acids. Germline V gene data show CDR1 as SGHDN and CDR2 as FVKESK. The V end lost 4 bases, the J end lost 13 bases, and 23 bases lay between the germline ends. The DNA for the CDR3 is TGTGCCAGCAGCCCCCTTATCCTTGAGGCGGAGCCCTACTTC. As protein: CASSPLILEAEPYF.

The chain couples TRBV6-6 to TRBJ1-1, with 10 bases fitting TRBD1. The CDR3 length is 15 residues. The V and J ends lost 7 bases and 3 bases, in that order; junction bases with no gene match: 8. From germline, CDR1 is MNHNY and CDR2 SVGAGI (reference sequence). The CDR3 nucleotides read TGTGCCAGCACGGGACAGGGGAATGTGGACACTGAAGCTTTCTTT. It codes for CASTGQGNVDTEAFF.

The chain recombines TRBV1 with TRBJ2-7; the table calls TRBD1, which could not be checked here. TRBV1 is a recognized pseudogene. The CDR3 is made up of 18 amino acids. In DNA form, the CDR3 reads TGCACCAGCAGCCAAGATGTCCTCGGGCAGGGGGCGTCGGTCGAGCAGTACTTC. This gives the protein CTSSQDVLGQGASVEQYF.

The chain carries TRBV27 and TRBJ2-3, with 9 bases aligning to TRBD2. CDR3 length: 16 residues. V gave up 6 bases and J gave up 5 bases; unmatched junction bases: 12. Per the germline V gene, CDR1 is MNHEY and CDR2 is SMNVEV (reference sequence). CDR3 nucleotides: TGTGCCAGCAGCCCGCTTACAGCGGGGGGTAAAGATACGCAGTATTTT. It translates to CASSPLTAGGKDTQYF.

This chain uses TRBV7-8 with TRBJ2-1; 11 bases fit TRBD1. Germline V gene lookup returns CDR1 SGHVS and CDR2 FQNEAQ. J gave up 9 bases and V 4 bases, and 11 bases lay outside the gene matches. CDR3 length: 16 amino acids. CDR3 sequence: CASSSAGTGGYGEQFF. The CDR3 DNA follows: TGTGCCAGCAGCTCGGCCGGGACAGGGGGTTACGGTGAGCAGTTCTTC.

This clone came up many times. The gene calls are TRBV4-1 and TRBJ1-2, with 10 bases that match TRBD1. The CDR3 totals 14 residues. CDR1 and CDR2 from the germline V gene are MGHRA and YSYEKL. The V gene end was trimmed by 3 bases and the J gene end by 14 bases; junction bases not matched to a gene: 12. The CDR3 DNA reads TGCGCCAGCAGCCACCTCCTGGCGGGGACAGGGGCTACCTTC. This sequence encodes CASSHLLAGTGATF.

CDR3 sequence (DNA): TGTGCCATCAGTGGACAGGGGGCGGACTACACCTTC. Amino acid sequence: CAISGQGADYTF. The V gene is TRBV10-3, the J gene TRBJ1-2, with 10 bases aligning to TRBD1. Germline V gene sequence: CDR1 ENHRY, CDR2 SYGVKD. Germline trimming cut 4 bases from V and 10 bases from J; bases unmatched to any gene: 3. This CDR3 region has 12 residues.

The genes are TRBV9 and TRBJ1-4; TRBD1 is a possible D gene (5 bases). Trimming pared 0 bases from V and 11 bases from J, leaving 14 bases between. The V gene's germline CDR1 is SGDLS and CDR2 YYNGEE. CDR3 length: 14 residues. The CDR3 DNA reads TGTGCCAGCAGCGTAGAGGGGCAAATGGGGAAACTGTTTTTT. Translation: CASSVEGQMGKLFF.

The gene calls are TRBV29-1 and TRBJ2-2; either TRBD1 or TRBD2 may supply D (6 bases each). This CDR3 is built from 14 residues. Germline CDR1 reads SQVTM; CDR2 reads ANQGSEA. The V end was cut by 3 bases, the J end by 1 base, with 9 bases between. The CDR3 loop is CSVDKGGNTGELFF. For the CDR3, the DNA is TGCAGCGTTGACAAGGGGGGGAACACCGGGGAGCTGTTTTTT.

This clone has at least ten counts. The chain carries TRBV4-2 and TRBJ2-3; 9 bases align to TRBD2. Trimming at V came to 1 base and at J to 4 bases, leaving 6 bases not matched to a gene. Germline CDR1 reads LGHNA; CDR2 reads YNFKEQ. The CDR3 runs to 16 residues. The CDR3 DNA follows: TGTGCCAGCAGCCAAGCTGTGCGGGGGGGTTCAGATACGCAGTATTTT. This sequence encodes CASSQAVRGGSDTQYF.

The chain uses TRBV2 and TRBJ2-3, with a possible D match to TRBD2 (6 bases). Germline CDR1 SNHLY, CDR2 FYNNEI. CDR3 length: 13 residues. With 8 bases removed from V and 4 bases from J, the gap between germline ends came to 13 bases. The CDR3 protein is CASGGAVPDTQYF. CDR3 in DNA: TGTGCCAGCGGAGGGGCCGTCCCAGATACGCAGTATTTT. Variable domain in full (rest from reference TRBV2 and TRBJ2-3): EPEVTQTPSHQVTQMGQEVILRCVPISNHLYFYWYRQILGQKVEFLVSFYNNEISEKSEIFDDQFSVERPDGSNFTLKIRSTKLEDSAMYFCASGGAVPDTQYFGPGTRLTVL.

V is TRBV5-4 and J is TRBJ2-5, with no clear D. Germline V gives CDR1 SGHNT, CDR2 YYREEE (reference sequence). Trimming stripped 4 bases from V and 6 bases from J, with 16 bases between. This CDR3 contains 14 residues. The CDR3 is CASSAPSQSKTQYF. The CDR3 DNA reads as TGTGCCAGCAGCGCACCTTCGCAATCAAAGACCCAGTACTTC.